The T cell receptor beta chain described here comes from a study of immune evolution from preneoplasia to lung adenocarcinoma. H&E slides confirmed each diagnosis, reviewed by two pathologists independently. As to this clone: Antigen specificity is unknown.

Study-wide findings and caveats: From normal lung to invasive adenocarcinoma, top clone frequencies appeared to decrease. Later-stage lesions seemingly showed higher T cell density and diversity than normal lung.

Using immunoSEQ multiplex PCR, the repertoire was profiled, and TCRdb retains in-frame clones only, with some absent. The sample includes about 2,000 clones, approximately 83% of them seen just once. Between the trimmed V and J ends, which lost 0 bases and 0 bases, there was a span of 6 bases. CDR1 SGHKS and CDR2 YYEKEE come from the germline V gene (reference sequence). There are 15 residues in the CDR3. The clonotype comes from a person between 65 and 80 years old with lung adenocarcinoma. The J gene is TRBJ1-4, the V gene TRBV5-5; no reliable D call. The specimen was FFPE adjacent normal lung tissue. CDR3 in amino acids: CASSLGSSTNEKLFF. CDR3 nucleotide sequence: TGTGCCAGCAGCTTGGGTTCATCAACTAATGAAAAACTGTTTTTT.